One and the same sample provided the 25 T cell receptor beta chains below, sequenced in a study of CD8 T cells in Susac syndrome. RNA totalling roughly 0.45 to 1 ug underwent reverse transcription with random hexamers. TCRdb re-called the immunoSEQ multiplex PCR reads through MiXCR, storing one row per CDR3 protein. The table records about 130,000 distinct CDR3 sequences, over 85% of them present only once. Sequencing input: CD4+ T cells from PBMCs. These receptors were obtained from a human donor in good health.

This chain links TRBV29-1 with TRBJ1-3; D ambiguous. The CDR3 contains 13 residues. Trimming removed 6 bases from V and 3 bases from J, with 12 bases in between. Germline values: CDR1 SQVTM, CDR2 ANQGSEA. CDR3 sequence reads: CSVGRGSGNTIYF. The CDR3, as DNA: TGCAGCGTCGGCCGCGGGAGTGGAAACACCATATATTTT. Combining the CDR3 with reference TRBV29-1 and TRBJ1-3 gives the whole variable domain SAVISQKPSRDICQRGTSLTIQCQVDSQVTMMFWYRQQPGQSLTLIATANQGSEATYESGFVIDKFPISRPNLTFSTLTVSNMSPEDSSIYLCSVGRGSGNTIYFGEGSWLTVV.

In its sample, this clonotype was seen once. The chain employs TRBV7-2 and TRBJ2-2; no definite D call. With 1 base removed from V and 3 bases from J, the gap between germline ends came to 9 bases. The CDR3 is 15 residues long. The germline CDR1 and CDR2 sequences are SGHTA and FQGNSA. CDR3 sequence: CASSLGRLYTGELFF. The CDR3 coding sequence is TGTGCCAGCAGCTTAGGAAGGCTTTACACCGGGGAGCTGTTTTTT.

The CDR3 reads CASSLEPSGEQYF. CDR3 sequence (DNA): TGCGCCAGCAGCTTGGAGCCCTCGGGGGAGCAGTACTTC. The chain couples TRBV5-1 to TRBJ2-7; a weak D match, TRBD2 (5 bases). Trimming removed 0 bases at V and 7 bases at J, with 11 bases between. This CDR3 comprises 13 residues. CDR1 SGHRS and CDR2 YFSETQ come from the germline V gene.

The gene calls are TRBV5-1 and TRBJ2-7; 8 positions agree with TRBD1. V trimming: 5 bases; J trimming: 0 bases; junction bases outside the gene matches: 4. The CDR3 contains 14 residues. CDR1 is SGHRS and CDR2 is YFSETQ in the germline V gene. The CDR3 coding sequence is TGCGCCAGCAGAGGTCAGGGGGCCTCCTACGAGCAGTACTTC. It is translated as CASRGQGASYEQYF. Drawing the rest from reference TRBV5-1 and TRBJ2-7, the complete variable domain is KAGVTQTPRYLIKTRGQQVTLSCSPISGHRSVSWYQQTPGQGLQFLFEYFSETQRNKGNFPGRFSGRQFSNSRSEMNVSTLELGDSALYLCASRGQGASYEQYFGPGTRLTVT.

The V call is TRBV3-1, the J call TRBJ2-6; D call uncertain. Germline CDR1 LGHDT, CDR2 YNNKEL (reference sequence). V dropped 0 bases and J dropped 0 bases, with 12 bases sitting between them. This CDR3 comprises 18 residues. The CDR3 here is CASSQDALTNSGANVLTF. Written as DNA, the CDR3 is TGTGCCAGCAGCCAAGATGCCCTGACCAACTCTGGGGCCAACGTCCTGACTTTC.

This clonotype was found a few times. An end of the junction does not agree with germline; a read error may underlie this. The V gene is TRBV29-1, the J gene TRBJ1-1, with no clear D. Looked up from germline, CDR1 is SQVTM and CDR2 is ANQGSEA. The CDR3 is 12 amino acids. CDR3 nucleotide sequence: TGCAGCGTGAGGAGTATGAACACTGAGGCTTTCTTT. Translation: CSVRSMNTEAFF.

This chain joins TRBV5-6 and TRBJ1-2, with 8 nucleotides matching TRBD1. The CDR3 spans 14 residues. Germline V CDR1 and CDR2: SGHDT, YYEEEE. The V segment lost 4 bases and the J segment 5 bases; nucleotides outside the gene matches: 7. CDR3 DNA sequence: TGTGCCAGCAGCCCACTCGACAGGGGTTATGGCTACACCTTC. It specifies CASSPLDRGYGYTF.

This chain connects TRBV29-1 to TRBJ2-7; no definite D call. The germline V and J ends were trimmed by 4 bases and 1 base, with 5 bases remaining between them. This CDR3 is 11 amino acids long. CDR1 is SQVTM and CDR2 is ANQGSEA in the germline V gene. CDR3 region: CSVVHSYEQYF. The CDR3 DNA follows: TGCAGCGTTGTGCATTCCTACGAGCAGTACTTC.

The chain carries TRBV29-1 and TRBJ2-3; no definite D call. V lost 4 bases and J 3 bases, leaving 5 bases between the germline ends. This CDR3 region has 11 residues. Germline V gene lookup returns CDR1 SQVTM and CDR2 ANQGSEA. The DNA of the CDR3 is TGCAGCGTTGTGGTGACAGATACGCAGTATTTT. Translating gives CSVVVTDTQYF.

The CDR3 here is CASSYGRNQPQHF. CDR3 nucleotides: TGTGCCAGCAGTTACGGGAGGAATCAGCCCCAGCATTTT. The genes are TRBV6-5 and TRBJ1-5; D is unresolved. The CDR3 has 13 amino acids. Germline V gives CDR1 MNHEY, CDR2 SVGAGI. V lost 2 bases and J lost 4, with 6 bases in between.

This clonotype appeared a single time. Relative to the germline gene, one junction end is altered; a read error may explain this. The gene calls are TRBV6-6 and TRBJ2-6; D uncertain. This CDR3 is 10 amino acids long. In germline, CDR1 is MNHNY, CDR2 SVGAGI (reference sequence). In DNA, the CDR3 is TGTGCCACTGGGTCCAACGTCCTGACTTTC. This sequence encodes CATGSNVLTF.

In this sample, this clonotype turned up a few times. Its ends do not fully match the called genes, so a read error is possible. The chain combines TRBV15 with TRBJ1-2; TRBD1 aligns across 9 bases. Germline CDR1 LNHNV, CDR2 YYDKDF (reference sequence). CDR3 size: 16 residues. In DNA form, the CDR3 reads TGTGCCACCAGCAGAGACCGGGACAGGGCCCCGTATGGCTACACTTTC. Its translation: CATSRDRDRAPYGYTF.

V gene TRBV7-7 combines with J gene TRBJ1-2, with D perhaps TRBD1 (6 bases). V lost 4 bases and J lost 6, with 21 bases in between. Germline V gives CDR1 SSHAT, CDR2 FNYEAQ (reference sequence). The CDR3 runs to 16 residues. CDR3 coding DNA: TGTGCCAGCAGCTCTAAGATGGGAGGGGGATCGAATGGCTACACCTTC. It translates to CASSSKMGGGSNGYTF.

The V gene is TRBV3-1, the J gene TRBJ2-6; 7 bases fit TRBD1. J gave up 4 bases and V 4 bases, and 4 bases lay outside the gene matches. Germline loops: CDR1 LGHDT, CDR2 YNNKEL (reference sequence). There are 15 residues in the CDR3. CDR3 nucleotides: TGTGCCAGCAGCCCGGGACAGTCAGGGGCCAACGTCCTGACTTTC. It specifies CASSPGQSGANVLTF.

V gene TRBV6-2 or TRBV6-3 combines with J gene TRBJ2-1; unclear D gene. CDR1 is MNHEY, CDR2 SVGEGT, per germline. V lost 3 bases and J lost 5, with 8 bases in between. This CDR3 region has 13 residues. CDR3 amino acids: CASSYPQNNEQFF. CDR3 sequence (DNA): TGTGCCAGCAGTTATCCCCAGAACAATGAGCAGTTCTTC.

The V gene is TRBV29-1, the J gene TRBJ2-3; weak D call: TRBD1 (5 bases). CDR3 size: 11 residues. CDR1 is SQVTM, CDR2 ANQGSEA, per germline. V was shortened by 7 bases and J by 5 bases, with 10 bases between the two germline ends. The CDR3 is CSASGRDTQYF. As DNA, the CDR3 is TGCAGCGCGTCAGGGCGAGATACGCAGTATTTT.

Only a few counts were recorded for this clonotype. J is TRBJ1-4 and V is TRBV28, with D hard to call. The CDR3 spans 12 residues. Trimming stripped 7 bases from V and 8 bases from J, with 11 bases between. CDR1 is MDHEN, CDR2 SYDVKM, per germline. The DNA for the CDR3 is TGTGCCAGCAACCCCGCCGGCGAAAAACTGTTTTTT. Its protein product is CASNPAGEKLFF.

The chain is built from TRBV25-1 and TRBJ2-5; 10 bases are shared with TRBD1. CDR1 is MGHDK and CDR2 is SYGVNS in the germline V gene. With V trimmed by 8 bases and J by 0 bases, 6 bases remained unmatched. CDR3 length: 15 residues. The DNA of the CDR3 is TGTGCCAGCGGGGGGACAGGGGCGTACCAAGAGACCCAGTACTTC. Protein: CASGGTGAYQETQYF.

CDR3 nucleotide sequence: TGCGCCAGCAGCTTGGAGGGGGACGGACCAGAAAAACTGTTTTTT. Translating gives CASSLEGDGPEKLFF. This chain connects TRBV5-1 to TRBJ1-4; D perhaps matches TRBD1 (6 bases). V shed 0 bases and J shed 8 bases, with 14 bases lying between them. Germline CDR1 reads SGHRS; CDR2 reads YFSETQ. The CDR3 contains 15 residues.

The chain combines TRBV15 with TRBJ2-1, with D unclear. Trimming shortened V by 0 bases and J by 8 bases, and 14 bases separated the two germline ends. The CDR3 contains 15 residues. Germline CDR1 LNHNV, CDR2 YYDKDF (reference sequence). CDR3 loop: CATSRDSAALDEQFF. In DNA, the CDR3 is TGTGCCACCAGCAGAGATTCCGCGGCCCTCGATGAGCAGTTCTTC.

J is TRBJ2-6 and V is TRBV20-1; D ambiguous. Trimming took 6 bases from V and 4 from J, leaving 16 bases between them. The CDR3 has 15 amino acids. Germline-derived CDR1 and CDR2 are DFQATT and SNEGSKA (reference sequence). The CDR3 DNA reads as TGCAGTGCCCCGGACGCTTCCGGAGGGGCCAACGTCCTGACTTTC. Its translation: CSAPDASGGANVLTF.

The chain couples TRBV7-2 to TRBJ2-1; no clear D gene. Deletions cut 2 bases from V and 7 bases from J, with 12 bases between. The CDR3 consists of 14 residues. Per germline, CDR1 SGHTA and CDR2 FQGNSA. DNA of the CDR3: TGTGCCAGCAGCTTACGGCCGACAAGGAATGAGCAGTTCTTC. This translates into CASSLRPTRNEQFF. The full variable domain, completed using reference TRBV7-2 and TRBJ2-1, is GAGVSQSPSNKVTEKGKDVELRCDPISGHTALYWYRQSLGQGLEFLIYFQGNSAPDKSGLPSDRFSAERTGGSVSTLTIQRTQQEDSAVYLCASSLRPTRNEQFFGPGTRLTVL.

The chain carries TRBV30 and TRBJ2-3; no definite D call. Germline-derived CDR1 and CDR2 are GTSNPN and SVGIG (reference sequence). CDR3 length: 11 residues. V was pared by 2 bases and J by 11 bases, with 11 bases between. The CDR3 loop is CAWSPGRLQYF. The DNA of the CDR3 is TGTGCCTGGAGTCCAGGAAGACTGCAGTATTTT.

The chain carries TRBV5-4 and TRBJ2-3, with 8 positions matching TRBD2. The V gene end was trimmed by 1 base and the J gene end by 3 bases; junction bases not matched to a gene: 4. This CDR3 is 15 amino acids long. Germline CDR1 SGHNT, CDR2 YYREEE (reference sequence). CDR3 loop: CASSLRREATDTQYF. CDR3 nucleotides: TGTGCCAGCAGCTTGAGGCGGGAGGCTACAGATACGCAGTATTTT.

The rearrangement joins TRBV4-3 to TRBJ1-1; D is possibly TRBD1 (6 bases). This CDR3 region has 16 residues. The germline V gene has CDR1 LGHNA and CDR2 YSLEER. V was pared by 0 bases and J by 2 bases, with 13 bases between. CDR3 DNA sequence: TGCGCCAGCAGCCAAGAAGCTCTAGGGGGTAACACTGAAGCTTTCTTT. This translates into CASSQEALGGNTEAFF.